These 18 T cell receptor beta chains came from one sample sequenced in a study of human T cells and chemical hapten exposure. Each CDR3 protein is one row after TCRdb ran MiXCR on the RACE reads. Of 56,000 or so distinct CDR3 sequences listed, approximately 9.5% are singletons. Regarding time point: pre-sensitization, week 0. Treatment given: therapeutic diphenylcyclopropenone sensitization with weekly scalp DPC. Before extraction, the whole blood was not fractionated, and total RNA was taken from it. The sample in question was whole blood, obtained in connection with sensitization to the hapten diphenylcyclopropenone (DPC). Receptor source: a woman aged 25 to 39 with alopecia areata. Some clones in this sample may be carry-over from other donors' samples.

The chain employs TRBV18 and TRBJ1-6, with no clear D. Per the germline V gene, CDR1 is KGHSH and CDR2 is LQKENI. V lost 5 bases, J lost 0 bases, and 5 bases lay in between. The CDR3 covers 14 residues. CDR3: CASSRDSYNSPLHF. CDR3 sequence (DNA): TGTGCCAGCTCAAGGGACTCCTATAATTCACCCCTCCACTTT. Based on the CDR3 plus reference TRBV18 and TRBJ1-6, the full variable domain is NAGVMQNPRHLVRRRGQEARLRCSPMKGHSHVYWYRQLPEEGLKFMVYLQKENIIDESGMPKERFSAEFPKEGPSILRIQQVVRGDSAAYFCASSRDSYNSPLHFGNGTRLTVT.

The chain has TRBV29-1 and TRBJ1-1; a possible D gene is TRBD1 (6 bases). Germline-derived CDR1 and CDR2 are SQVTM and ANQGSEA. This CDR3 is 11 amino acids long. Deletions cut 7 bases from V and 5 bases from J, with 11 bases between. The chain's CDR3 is CSALQGTEAFF. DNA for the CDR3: TGCAGCGCCCTACAGGGAACTGAAGCTTTCTTT.

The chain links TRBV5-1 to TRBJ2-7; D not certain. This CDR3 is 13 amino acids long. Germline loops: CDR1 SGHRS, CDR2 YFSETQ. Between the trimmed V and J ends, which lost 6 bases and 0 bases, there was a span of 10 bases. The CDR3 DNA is TGCGCCAGCACCATTGACATCTCCTACGAGCAGTACTTC. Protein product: CASTIDISYEQYF. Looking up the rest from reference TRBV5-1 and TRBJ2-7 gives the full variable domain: KAGVTQTPRYLIKTRGQQVTLSCSPISGHRSVSWYQQTPGQGLQFLFEYFSETQRNKGNFPGRFSGRQFSNSRSEMNVSTLELGDSALYLCASTIDISYEQYFGPGTRLTVT.

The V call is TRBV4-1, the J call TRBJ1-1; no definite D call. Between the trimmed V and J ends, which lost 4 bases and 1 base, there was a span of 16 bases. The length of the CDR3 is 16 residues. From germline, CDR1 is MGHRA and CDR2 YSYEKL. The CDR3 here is CASSLGKVAQNTEAFF. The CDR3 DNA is TGCGCCAGCAGCCTCGGAAAGGTGGCCCAGAACACTGAAGCTTTCTTT.

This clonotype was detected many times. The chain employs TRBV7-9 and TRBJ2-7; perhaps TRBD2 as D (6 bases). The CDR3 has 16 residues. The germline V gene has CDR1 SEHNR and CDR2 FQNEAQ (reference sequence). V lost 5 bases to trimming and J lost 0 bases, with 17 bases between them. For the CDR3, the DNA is TGTGCCAGCAGCGCCCGGATCGGCGGGGACTCCTACGAGCAGTACTTC. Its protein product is CASSARIGGDSYEQYF.

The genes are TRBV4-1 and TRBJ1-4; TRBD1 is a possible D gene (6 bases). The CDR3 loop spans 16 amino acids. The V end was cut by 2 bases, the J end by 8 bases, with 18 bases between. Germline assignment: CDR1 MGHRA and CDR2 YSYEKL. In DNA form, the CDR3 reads TGCGCCAGCAGCCAACCCAGTGGGGGGGCGCGGGAAAAACTGTTTTTT. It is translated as CASSQPSGGAREKLFF.

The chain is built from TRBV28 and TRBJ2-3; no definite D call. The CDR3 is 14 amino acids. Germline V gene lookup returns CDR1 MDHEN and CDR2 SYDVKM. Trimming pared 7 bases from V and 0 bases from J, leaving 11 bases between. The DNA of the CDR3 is TGTGCCAGCAATGACTGGGGTAGCACAGATACGCAGTATTTT. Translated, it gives CASNDWGSTDTQYF.

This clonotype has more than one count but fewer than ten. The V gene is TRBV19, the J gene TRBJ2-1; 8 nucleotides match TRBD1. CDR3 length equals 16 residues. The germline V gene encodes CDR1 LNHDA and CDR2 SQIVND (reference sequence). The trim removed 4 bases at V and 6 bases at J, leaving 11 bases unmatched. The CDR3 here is CASSTLFGQGFNEQFF. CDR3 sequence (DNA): TGTGCCAGTAGTACCCTCTTCGGACAGGGATTCAATGAGCAGTTCTTC. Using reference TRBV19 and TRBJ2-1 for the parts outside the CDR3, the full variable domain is DGGITQSPKYLFRKEGQNVTLSCEQNLNHDAMYWYRQDPGQGLRLIYYSQIVNDFQKGDIAEGYSVSREKKESFPLTVTSAQKNPTAFYLCASSTLFGQGFNEQFFGPGTRLTVL.

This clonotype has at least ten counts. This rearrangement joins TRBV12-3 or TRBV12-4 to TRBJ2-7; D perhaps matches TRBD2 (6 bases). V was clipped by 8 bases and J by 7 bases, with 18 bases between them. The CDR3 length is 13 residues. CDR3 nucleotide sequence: TGTGCCAGCTCAATCTTCCGGGGGAGAGAGCAGTACTTC. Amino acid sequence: CASSIFRGREQYF.

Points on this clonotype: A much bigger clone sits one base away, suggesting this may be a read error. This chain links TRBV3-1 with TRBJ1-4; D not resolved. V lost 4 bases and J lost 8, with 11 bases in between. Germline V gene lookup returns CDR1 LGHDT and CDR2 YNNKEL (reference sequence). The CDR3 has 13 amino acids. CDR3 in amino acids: CASSPNRREKLFF. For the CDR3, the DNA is TGTGCCAGCAGCCCGAACCGCAGGGAAAAACTGTTTTTT.

CDR3 amino acids: CASTPSGGTDTQYF. As DNA, the CDR3 is TGTGCCAGCACCCCTAGCGGGGGCACAGATACGCAGTATTTT. The genes are TRBV6-5 and TRBJ2-3, with TRBD2 identical over 9 bases. V lost 7 bases, J lost 1 base, and 3 bases stayed unmatched. This CDR3 contains 14 residues. Per germline, CDR1 MNHEY and CDR2 SVGAGI.

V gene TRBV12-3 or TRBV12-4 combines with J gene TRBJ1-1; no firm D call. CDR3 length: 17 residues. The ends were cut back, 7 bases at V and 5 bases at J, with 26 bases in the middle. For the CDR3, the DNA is TGTGCCAGCAACTCTCCGTCGGGAGTGCCCGTGGGGACTGAAGCTTTCTTT. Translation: CASNSPSGVPVGTEAFF.

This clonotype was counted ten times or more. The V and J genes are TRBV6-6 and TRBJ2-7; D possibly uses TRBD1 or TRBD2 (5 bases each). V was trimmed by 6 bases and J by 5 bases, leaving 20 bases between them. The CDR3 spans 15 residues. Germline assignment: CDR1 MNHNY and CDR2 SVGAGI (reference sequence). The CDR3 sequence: CASRTSGAASHEQYF. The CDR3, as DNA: TGTGCCAGCAGAACTAGTGGGGCGGCGTCGCACGAGCAGTACTTC.

CDR3 sequence reads: CASSHKTGDRRNTIYF. In DNA, the CDR3 is TGTGCCAGCAGCCATAAAACAGGGGATCGGAGAAACACCATATATTTT. The chain has TRBV7-2 and TRBJ1-3, with 7 bases fitting TRBD1. Trimming removed 5 bases from V and 5 bases from J; junction bases left unmatched: 12. CDR3 size: 16 residues. Germline V CDR1 and CDR2: SGHTA, FQGNSA. Together with reference TRBV7-2 and TRBJ1-3, the CDR3 gives the full variable domain: GAGVSQSPSNKVTEKGKDVELRCDPISGHTALYWYRQSLGQGLEFLIYFQGNSAPDKSGLPSDRFSAERTGGSVSTLTIQRTQQEDSAVYLCASSHKTGDRRNTIYFGEGSWLTVV.

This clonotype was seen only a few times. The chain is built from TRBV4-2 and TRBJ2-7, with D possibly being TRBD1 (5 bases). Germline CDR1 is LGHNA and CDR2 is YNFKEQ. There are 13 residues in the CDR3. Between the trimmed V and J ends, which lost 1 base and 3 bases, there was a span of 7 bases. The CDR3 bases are TGTGCCAGCAGCCAAGTAAGGGGCTACGAGCAGTACTTC. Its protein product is CASSQVRGYEQYF.

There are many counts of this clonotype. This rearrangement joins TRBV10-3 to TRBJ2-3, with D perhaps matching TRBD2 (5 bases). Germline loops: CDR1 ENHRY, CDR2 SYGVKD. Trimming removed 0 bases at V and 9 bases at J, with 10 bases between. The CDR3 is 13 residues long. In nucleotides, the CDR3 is TGTGCCATCAGTGAGTCCGAGGACTTGACGCAGTATTTT. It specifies CAISESEDLTQYF.

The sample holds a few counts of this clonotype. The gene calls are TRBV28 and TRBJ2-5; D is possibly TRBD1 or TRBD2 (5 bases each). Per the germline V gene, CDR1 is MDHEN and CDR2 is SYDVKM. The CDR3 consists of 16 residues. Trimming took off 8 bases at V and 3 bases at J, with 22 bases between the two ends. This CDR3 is CASLSGGPDNKETQYF. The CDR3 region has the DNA TGTGCCAGCCTTAGTGGGGGACCGGACAATAAAGAGACCCAGTACTTC.

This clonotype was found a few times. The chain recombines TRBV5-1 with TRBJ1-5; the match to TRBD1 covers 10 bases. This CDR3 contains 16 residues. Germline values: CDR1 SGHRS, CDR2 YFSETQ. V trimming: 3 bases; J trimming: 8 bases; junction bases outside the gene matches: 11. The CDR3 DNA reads TGCGCCAGCAGCTGGACCGGGACAGGGGTCGGGGAGCCCCAGCATTTT. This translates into CASSWTGTGVGEPQHF.